This T cell receptor beta chain was obtained from a study of T-cell memory formation after mild COVID-19. General study results and limits: Within pre-infection memory, some responding clones were found, suggesting cross-reactive memory joined. Clones that contracted from day 15 to 85 had balanced CD4/CD8; later expanders were CD4+ biased.

TCRdb reprocessed the 5' RACE reads via MiXCR and lists one record per CDR3 protein. The sample has about 190,000 distinct CDR3 sequences; around 16% are singletons. The ends were cut back, 6 bases at V and 2 bases at J, with 4 bases in the middle. Germline V gene sequence: CDR1 SNHLY, CDR2 FYNNEI. The CDR3 totals 11 residues. This clonotype turned up a few times. What it recognizes is unknown. What was sequenced was PBMCs or a T cell subset sorted from them (not recorded which). The chain carries TRBV2 and TRBJ2-5; no clear D. The TCR sequence derives from an adult woman who had mild COVID-19 (a few samples of this study predate the infection). Cell type and time point are not known. The CDR3 region is CASRLQETQYF. CDR3 nucleotides: TGTGCCAGCAGACTTCAAGAGACCCAGTACTTC. The full variable domain, with the rest looked up from reference TRBV2 and TRBJ2-5, is EPEVTQTPSHQVTQMGQEVILRCVPISNHLYFYWYRQILGQKVEFLVSFYNNEISEKSEIFDDQFSVERPDGSNFTLKIRSTKLEDSAMYFCASRLQETQYFGPGTRLLVL.